This T cell receptor beta chain is from a study of cytomegalovirus exposure and HLA in healthy donors. Study-wide points: There were reportedly fewer N-insertions in an Asian-associated ancestry cluster than the roughly 670-donor mean, in a later analysis. It was in a later analysis that TCR association rates were seen to vary by HLA locus, highest for DRB1 and lowest for HLA-C.

With regard to this clone: Its target is unknown.

PCR employed 60 Vbeta and 13 Jbeta primers. The table came from immunoSEQ multiplex PCR; TCRdb's copy has only in-frame clones and leaves some out. This repertoire shows about 85,000 clones, 75% to 90% found once; its top ten account for about a third. Losses at the gene ends were 2 bases for V and 2 bases for J; bases not matched to a gene: 4. In germline, CDR1 is LNHDA, CDR2 SQIVND (reference sequence). The length of the CDR3 is 15 residues. This receptor was obtained from a man over 45 in good health and CMV-seropositive. The rearrangement uses TRBV19 and TRBJ2-7; TRBD2 matches at 9 bases. The specimen sequenced was PBMCs. CDR3 nucleotides: TGTGCCAGTAGTATAAAGCGGGAGGATCCCTACGAGCAGTACTTC. Its translation is CASSIKREDPYEQYF. The variable domain in full, completed from reference TRBV19 and TRBJ2-7, reads DGGITQSPKYLFRKEGQNVTLSCEQNLNHDAMYWYRQDPGQGLRLIYYSQIVNDFQKGDIAEGYSVSREKKESFPLTVTSAQKNPTAFYLCASSIKREDPYEQYFGPGTRLTVT.